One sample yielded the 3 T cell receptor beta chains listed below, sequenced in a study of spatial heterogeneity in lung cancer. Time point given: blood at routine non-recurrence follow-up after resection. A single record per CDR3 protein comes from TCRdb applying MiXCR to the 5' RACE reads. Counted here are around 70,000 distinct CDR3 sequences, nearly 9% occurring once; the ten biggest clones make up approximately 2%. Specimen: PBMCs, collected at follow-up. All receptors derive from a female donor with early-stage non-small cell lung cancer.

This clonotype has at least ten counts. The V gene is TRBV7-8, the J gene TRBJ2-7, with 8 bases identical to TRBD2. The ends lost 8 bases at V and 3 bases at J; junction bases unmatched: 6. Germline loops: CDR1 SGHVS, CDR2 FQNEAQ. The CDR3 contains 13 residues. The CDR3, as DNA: TGTGCCAGCTCTCGACTAGCGATCTACGAGCAGTACTTC. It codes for CASSRLAIYEQYF.

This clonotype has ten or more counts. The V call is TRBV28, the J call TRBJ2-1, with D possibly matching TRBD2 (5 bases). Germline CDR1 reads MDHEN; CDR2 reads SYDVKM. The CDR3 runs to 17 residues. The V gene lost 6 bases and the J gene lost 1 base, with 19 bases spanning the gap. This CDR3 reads CASRPYTSFGSYNEQFF. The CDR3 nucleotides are TGTGCCAGCAGACCCTATACTAGTTTCGGGTCCTACAATGAGCAGTTCTTC.

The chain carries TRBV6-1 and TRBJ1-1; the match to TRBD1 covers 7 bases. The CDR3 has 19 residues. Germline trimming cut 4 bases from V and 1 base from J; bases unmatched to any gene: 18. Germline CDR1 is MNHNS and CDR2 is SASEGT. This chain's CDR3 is CASSGDSFWQGDPNTEAFF. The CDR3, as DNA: TGTGCCAGCAGTGGGGACAGTTTTTGGCAAGGGGACCCGAACACTGAAGCTTTCTTT.